This TCR beta chain was sequenced during a study of blood T cell repertoires in COVID-19. This clone was observed a single time. Data came from immunoSEQ multiplex PCR; TCRdb stores just in-frame clones and leaves some out. In the table there are some 220,000 clones, 80% to 90% of which are singletons. The germline V gene encodes CDR1 SEHNR and CDR2 FQNEAQ (reference sequence). The CDR3 has 15 amino acids. Between the trimmed V and J ends, which lost 1 base and 2 bases, there was a span of 8 bases. The receptor's source is a man aged 50 to 60 who had recovered from COVID-19. Sequences were obtained from peripheral blood. The J gene is TRBJ1-4, the V gene TRBV7-9; D remains unclear. CDR3 protein: CASSLVQRTNEKLFF. CDR3 in DNA: TGTGCCAGCAGCTTAGTCCAGCGGACTAATGAAAAACTGTTTTTT.